The following is a T cell receptor (beta chain) sequence with its context. These data come from a study of cytomegalovirus exposure and HLA in healthy donors. 60 Vbeta and 13 Jbeta primers were used in PCR. The assay was immunoSEQ multiplex PCR, and TCRdb's table has in-frame clones only and misses some. The sample has over 150,000 clones, roughly 80% seen once. The V and J ends lost 2 bases and 1 base respectively, with 18 bases between them. The germline V gene has CDR1 SGHDT and CDR2 YYEEEE. This CDR3 region has 17 residues. The receptor was isolated from a man aged 25-45 years in good health and CMV-seronegative. The V and J genes are TRBV5-6 and TRBJ2-5; weak D call: TRBD1 (7 bases). The specimen sequenced was PBMCs. In DNA, the CDR3 is TGTGCCAGCAGCTTATTATACCCGCAGGGGGGCCAAGAGACCCAGTACTTC. Protein: CASSLLYPQGGQETQYF.